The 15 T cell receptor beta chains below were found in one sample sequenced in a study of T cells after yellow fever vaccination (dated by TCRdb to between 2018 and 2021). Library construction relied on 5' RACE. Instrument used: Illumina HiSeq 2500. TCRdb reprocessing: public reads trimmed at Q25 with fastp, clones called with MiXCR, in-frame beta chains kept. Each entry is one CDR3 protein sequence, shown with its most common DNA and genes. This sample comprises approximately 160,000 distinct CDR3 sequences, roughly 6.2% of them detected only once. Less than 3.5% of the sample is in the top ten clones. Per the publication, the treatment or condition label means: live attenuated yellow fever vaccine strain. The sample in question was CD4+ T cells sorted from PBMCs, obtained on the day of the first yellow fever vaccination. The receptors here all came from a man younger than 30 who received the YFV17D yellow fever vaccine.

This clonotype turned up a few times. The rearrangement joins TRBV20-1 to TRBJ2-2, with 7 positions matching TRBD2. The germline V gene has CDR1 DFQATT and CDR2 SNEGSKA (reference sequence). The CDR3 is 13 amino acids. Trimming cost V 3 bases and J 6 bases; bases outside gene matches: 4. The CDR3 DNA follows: TGCAGTGCTAGGCGGGGGTCCGCCGGGGAGCTGTTTTTT. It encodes CSARRGSAGELFF.

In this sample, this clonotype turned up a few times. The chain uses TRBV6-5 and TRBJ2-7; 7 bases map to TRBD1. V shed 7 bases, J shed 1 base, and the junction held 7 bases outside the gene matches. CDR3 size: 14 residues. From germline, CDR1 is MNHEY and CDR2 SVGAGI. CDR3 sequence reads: CASTTTGLSYEQYF. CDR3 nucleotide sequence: TGTGCCAGCACCACGACAGGGTTGTCCTACGAGCAGTACTTC.

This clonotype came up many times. Here the CDR3 reads CSARAIAGKDTQYF. CDR3 nucleotide sequence: TGCAGTGCTAGAGCTATAGCGGGTAAAGATACGCAGTATTTT. The V gene is TRBV20-1, the J gene TRBJ2-3; 7 bases match TRBD2. The length of the CDR3 is 14 residues. Germline loops: CDR1 DFQATT, CDR2 SNEGSKA (reference sequence). Germline trimming cut 1 base from V and 5 bases from J; bases unmatched to any gene: 6.

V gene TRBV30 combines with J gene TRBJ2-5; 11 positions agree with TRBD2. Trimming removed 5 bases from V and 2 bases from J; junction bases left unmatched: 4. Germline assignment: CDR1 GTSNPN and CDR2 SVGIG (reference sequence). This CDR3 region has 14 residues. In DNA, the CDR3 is TGTGCCTGGTCTAGCGGGGGGTTTCAAGAGACCCAGTACTTC. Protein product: CAWSSGGFQETQYF. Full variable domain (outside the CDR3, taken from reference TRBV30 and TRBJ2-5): SQTIHQWPATLVQPVGSPLSLECTVEGTSNPNLYWYRQAAGRGLQLLFYSVGIGQISSEVPQNLSASRPQDRQFILSSKKLLLSDSGFYLCAWSSGGFQETQYFGPGTRLLVL.

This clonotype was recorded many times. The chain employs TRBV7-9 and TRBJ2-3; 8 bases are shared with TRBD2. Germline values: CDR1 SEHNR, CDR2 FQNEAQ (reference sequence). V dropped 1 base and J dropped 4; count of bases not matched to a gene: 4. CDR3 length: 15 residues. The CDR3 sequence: CASSLGLRGADTQYF. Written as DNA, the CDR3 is TGTGCCAGCAGCTTAGGATTGCGGGGGGCAGATACGCAGTATTTT.

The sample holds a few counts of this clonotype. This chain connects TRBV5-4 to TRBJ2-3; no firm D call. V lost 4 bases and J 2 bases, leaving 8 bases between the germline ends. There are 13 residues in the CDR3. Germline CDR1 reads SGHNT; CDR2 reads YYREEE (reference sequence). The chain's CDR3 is CASSADITDTQYF. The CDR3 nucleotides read TGTGCCAGCAGCGCCGACATCACAGATACGCAGTATTTT.

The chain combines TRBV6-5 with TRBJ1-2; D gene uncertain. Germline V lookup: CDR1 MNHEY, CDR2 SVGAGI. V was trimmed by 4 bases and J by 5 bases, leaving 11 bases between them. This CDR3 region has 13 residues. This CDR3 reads CASSSRLGYGYTF. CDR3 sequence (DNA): TGTGCCAGCAGTTCGCGTTTGGGGTATGGCTACACCTTC.

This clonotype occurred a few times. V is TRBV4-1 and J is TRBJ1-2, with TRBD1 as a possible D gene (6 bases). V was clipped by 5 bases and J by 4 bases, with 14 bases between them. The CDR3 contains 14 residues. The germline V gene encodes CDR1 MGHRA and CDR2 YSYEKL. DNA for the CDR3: TGCGCCAGCAGCACCACCGGGACAACCTATGGCTACACCTTC. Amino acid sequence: CASSTTGTTYGYTF.

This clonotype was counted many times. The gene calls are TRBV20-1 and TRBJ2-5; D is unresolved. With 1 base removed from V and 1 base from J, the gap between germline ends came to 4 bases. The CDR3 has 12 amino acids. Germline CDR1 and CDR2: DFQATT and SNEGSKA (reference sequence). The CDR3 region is CSARGGQETQYF. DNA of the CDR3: TGCAGTGCTAGAGGGGGCCAAGAGACCCAGTACTTC.

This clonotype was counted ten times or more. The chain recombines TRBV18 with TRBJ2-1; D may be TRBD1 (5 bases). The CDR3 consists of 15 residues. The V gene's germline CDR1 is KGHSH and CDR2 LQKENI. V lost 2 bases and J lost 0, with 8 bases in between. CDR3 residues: CASSPGASSYNEQFF. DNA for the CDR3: TGTGCCAGCTCACCAGGGGCCAGCTCCTACAATGAGCAGTTCTTC.

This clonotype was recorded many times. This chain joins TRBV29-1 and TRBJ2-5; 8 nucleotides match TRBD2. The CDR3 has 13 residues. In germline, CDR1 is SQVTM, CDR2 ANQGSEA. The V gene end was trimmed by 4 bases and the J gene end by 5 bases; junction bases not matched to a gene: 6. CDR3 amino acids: CSVGGGREETQYF. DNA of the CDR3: TGCAGCGTTGGCGGGGGGCGGGAGGAGACCCAGTACTTC.

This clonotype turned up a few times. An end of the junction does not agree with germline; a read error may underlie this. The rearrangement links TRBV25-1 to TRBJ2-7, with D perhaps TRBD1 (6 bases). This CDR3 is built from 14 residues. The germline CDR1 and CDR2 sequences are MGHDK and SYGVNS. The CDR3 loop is CASSESGVWGEQYF. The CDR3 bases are TGTGCCAGCAGCGAATCAGGGGTTTGGGGGGAGCAGTACTTC.

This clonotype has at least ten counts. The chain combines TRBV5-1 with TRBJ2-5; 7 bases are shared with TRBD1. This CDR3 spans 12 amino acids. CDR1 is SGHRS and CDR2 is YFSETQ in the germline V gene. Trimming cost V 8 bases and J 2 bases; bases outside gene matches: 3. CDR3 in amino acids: CASTTGQETQYF. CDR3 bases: TGCGCCAGTACGACAGGGCAAGAGACCCAGTACTTC.

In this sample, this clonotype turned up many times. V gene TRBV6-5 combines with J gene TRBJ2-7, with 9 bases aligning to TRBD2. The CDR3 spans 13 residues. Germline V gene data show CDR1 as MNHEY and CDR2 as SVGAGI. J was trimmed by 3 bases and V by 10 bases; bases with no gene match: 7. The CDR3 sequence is CATNSGGFYEQYV. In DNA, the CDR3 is TGTGCCACCAACAGCGGGGGGTTCTACGAGCAGTACGTC.

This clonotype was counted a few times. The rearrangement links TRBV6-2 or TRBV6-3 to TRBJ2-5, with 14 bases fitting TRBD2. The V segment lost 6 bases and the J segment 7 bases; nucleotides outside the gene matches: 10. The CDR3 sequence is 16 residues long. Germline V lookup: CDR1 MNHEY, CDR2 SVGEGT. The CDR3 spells CASSSRLAGGLVTQYF. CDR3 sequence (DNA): TGTGCCAGCAGCTCGAGACTAGCGGGGGGGCTGGTGACCCAGTACTTC.